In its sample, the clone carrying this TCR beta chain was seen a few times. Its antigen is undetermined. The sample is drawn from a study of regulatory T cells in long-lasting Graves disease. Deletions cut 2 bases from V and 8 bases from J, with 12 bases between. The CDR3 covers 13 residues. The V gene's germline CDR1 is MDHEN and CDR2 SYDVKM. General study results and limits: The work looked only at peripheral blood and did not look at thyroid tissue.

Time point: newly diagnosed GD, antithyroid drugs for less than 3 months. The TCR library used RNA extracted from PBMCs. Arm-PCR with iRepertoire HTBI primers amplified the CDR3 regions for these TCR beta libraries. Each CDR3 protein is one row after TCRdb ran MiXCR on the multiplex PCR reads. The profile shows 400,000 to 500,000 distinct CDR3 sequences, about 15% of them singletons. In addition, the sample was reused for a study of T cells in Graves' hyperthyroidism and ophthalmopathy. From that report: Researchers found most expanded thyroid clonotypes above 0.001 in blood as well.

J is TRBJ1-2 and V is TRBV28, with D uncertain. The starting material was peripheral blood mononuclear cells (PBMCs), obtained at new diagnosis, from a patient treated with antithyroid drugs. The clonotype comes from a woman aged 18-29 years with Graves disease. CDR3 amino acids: CASSLMAPRGYTF. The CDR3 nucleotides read TGTGCCAGCAGTTTAATGGCCCCGAGGGGCTACACCTTC.